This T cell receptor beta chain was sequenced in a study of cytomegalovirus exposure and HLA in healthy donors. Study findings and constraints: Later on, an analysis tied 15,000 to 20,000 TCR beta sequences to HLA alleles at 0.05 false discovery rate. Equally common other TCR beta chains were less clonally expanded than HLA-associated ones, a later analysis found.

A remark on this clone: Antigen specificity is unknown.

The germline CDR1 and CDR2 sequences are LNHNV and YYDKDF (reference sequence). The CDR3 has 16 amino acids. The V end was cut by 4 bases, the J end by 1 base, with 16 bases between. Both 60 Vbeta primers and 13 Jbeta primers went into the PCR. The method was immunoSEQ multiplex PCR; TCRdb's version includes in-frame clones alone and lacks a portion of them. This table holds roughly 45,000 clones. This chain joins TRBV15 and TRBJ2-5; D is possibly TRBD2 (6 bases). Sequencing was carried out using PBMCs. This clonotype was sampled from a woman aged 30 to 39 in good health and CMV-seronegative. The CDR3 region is CATSTGAAGIQETQYF. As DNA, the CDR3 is TGTGCCACCAGCACCGGGGCCGCGGGAATCCAAGAGACCCAGTACTTC.